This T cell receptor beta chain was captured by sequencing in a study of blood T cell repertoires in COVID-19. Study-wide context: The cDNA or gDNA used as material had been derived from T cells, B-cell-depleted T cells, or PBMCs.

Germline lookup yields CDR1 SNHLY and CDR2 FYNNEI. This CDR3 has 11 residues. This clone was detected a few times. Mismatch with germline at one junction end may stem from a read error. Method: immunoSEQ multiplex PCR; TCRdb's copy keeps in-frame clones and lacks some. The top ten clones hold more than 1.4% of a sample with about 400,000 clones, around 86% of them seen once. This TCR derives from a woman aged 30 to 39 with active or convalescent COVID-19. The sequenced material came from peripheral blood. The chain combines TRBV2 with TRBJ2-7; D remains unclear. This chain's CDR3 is CASTEPGEQYF. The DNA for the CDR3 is TGTGCCAGCACTGAACCCGGCGAGCAGTACTTC.